One TCR beta chain is described in this entry. The antigen is not known. Included in the TCR beta cDNA libraries were unique molecular identifiers. From the PCR reads, TCRdb called clonotypes with MiXCR, one entry per CDR3 protein. The data show 750,000 to 900,000 distinct CDR3 sequences, 35% to 55% seen once. The data stem from a study of post-analysis software for immune sequencing data. Study as a whole: Disease trajectories encompassed relapsing-remitting, secondary progressive and progressive-relapsing multiple sclerosis. The study, taken as a whole, reports: Included in a set of about five TRBV segments more frequent in patients than controls were TRBV5-6, TRBV5-1 and TRBV20-1. Normalized Chao1 diversity was significantly reduced in patients versus controls. Under F measure analysis, samples from one preparation batch co-clustered strongly.

V shed 0 bases, J shed 1 base, and the junction held 1 base outside the gene matches. The CDR3 loop spans 17 amino acids. The origin of this receptor is a girl aged 10-17 years with multiple sclerosis. The chain recombines TRBV12-3 or TRBV12-4 with TRBJ2-7, with 15 bases identical to TRBD2. Sequenced sample: blood. DNA for the CDR3: TGTGCCAGCAGTTTAGCGGGACTAGCGGGGGGTTCCTACGAGCAGTACTTC. This sequence encodes CASSLAGLAGGSYEQYF.